This T cell receptor beta chain was recorded in a study of healthy donors' naive CD4 and CD8 T cells. Each TCR library used roughly 510 ng of total RNA and a linear amplification protocol. MiXCR was run by TCRdb on the reads, yielding one entry per CDR3 protein. Of about 180,000 distinct CDR3 sequences in the sample, about 70% were seen once. The sample taken for sequencing was naive CD4+ and CD8+ T cells sorted from blood, pooled from several donors. The source of this sequence is a pool of human donors in good health; the sample pools cells from several healthy donors.

The CDR3: CSVEGLTSGDYNEQFF. CDR3 sequence (DNA): TGCAGCGTTGAAGGGTTGACTAGCGGGGATTACAATGAGCAGTTCTTC. The chain links TRBV29-1 to TRBJ2-1; 11 bases match TRBD2. In germline, CDR1 is SQVTM, CDR2 ANQGSEA. The CDR3 consists of 16 residues. V dropped 1 base and J dropped 4; count of bases not matched to a gene: 6.